The 20 T cell receptor beta chains given below trace back to one sample, sequenced in a study of shared clonotypes between healthy human individuals. The table came from immunoSEQ multiplex PCR; TCRdb's copy has only in-frame clones and leaves some out. The sample lists 200,000 to 250,000 clones, 60% to 70% occurring once. The sequenced sample was memory CD4+ T cells sorted from blood. This sample's subset: CD45RA-negative fraction. The source is a man aged 30 to 45 in good health.

V usage is TRBV25-1 and J usage is TRBJ2-7; D uncertain. From germline, CDR1 is MGHDK and CDR2 SYGVNS. The CDR3 is 14 amino acids. V was shortened by 1 base and J by 0 bases, with 7 bases between the two germline ends. The CDR3 loop reads CASSESGSSYEQYF. CDR3 coding DNA: TGTGCCAGCAGTGAATCTGGCTCCTCCTACGAGCAGTACTTC.

Remarks on this clone: In the same sample, other DNA sequences code for this CDR3. V gene TRBV5-4 combines with J gene TRBJ2-7, with D possibly TRBD2 on 5 matching bases. Trimming left V 0 bases short and J 5 bases short, with 9 bases between. Germline loops: CDR1 SGHNT, CDR2 YYREEE (reference sequence). The CDR3 has 13 amino acids. The CDR3 DNA sequence: TGTGCCAGCAGCTTGGTAGGGCGGGACGAGCAGTACTTC. As protein: CASSLVGRDEQYF.

On this clone: A read error may produce the germline difference seen at one junction end. The chain couples TRBV20-1 to TRBJ2-7; either TRBD1 or TRBD2 may supply D (6 bases each). The CDR3 contains 9 residues. Germline assignment: CDR1 DFQATT and CDR2 SNEGSKA (reference sequence). The CDR3 DNA is TGCAGTGCTGACTACGGGGGCTCCTTC. This encodes CSADYGGSF.

CDR3 nucleotides: TGTGCCAGCAGTTTAACAGGGGGGGTTTACTTC. It encodes CASSLTGGVYF. The chain has TRBV2 and TRBJ2-7; D is possibly TRBD1 (8 bases). From germline, CDR1 is SNHLY and CDR2 FYNNEI. CDR3 size: 11 residues. V shed 5 bases and J shed 13 bases, with 15 bases lying between them.

This clone has only a few counts. This chain joins TRBV7-9 and TRBJ1-2, with D unresolved. CDR1 is SEHNR and CDR2 is FQNEAQ in the germline V gene (reference sequence). Trimming took off 0 bases at V and 7 bases at J, with 15 bases between the two ends. This CDR3 spans 15 amino acids. CDR3 in DNA: TGTGCCAGCAGCTTAGCGTTATCCAGGTTGGGTGGCTACACCTTC. The encoded protein is CASSLALSRLGGYTF. The entire variable domain, with the rest obtained from reference TRBV7-9 and TRBJ1-2, is as follows: DTGVSQNPRHKITKRGQNVTFRCDPISEHNRLYWYRQTLGQGPEFLTYFQNEAQLEKSRLLSDRFSAERPKGSFSTLEIQRTEQGDSAMYLCASSLALSRLGGYTFGSGTRLTVV.

V is TRBV10-3 and J is TRBJ2-4, with 7 positions matching TRBD2. V dropped 4 bases and J dropped 2; count of bases not matched to a gene: 5. The CDR3 is 15 residues long. CDR1 is ENHRY, CDR2 SYGVKD, per germline. CDR3 nucleotides: TGTGCCATCAGTGCGGGGAGGGAGCCCAAAAACATTCAGTACTTC. Its protein product is CAISAGREPKNIQYF.

This clone occurred a few times. The chain links TRBV27 to TRBJ2-1; a weak D match, TRBD2 (6 bases). Deletions cut 4 bases from V and 2 bases from J, with 9 bases between. Germline loops: CDR1 MNHEY, CDR2 SMNVEV (reference sequence). This CDR3 is 14 amino acids long. The CDR3 protein is CASSYPGAYNEQFF. The CDR3 nucleotides are TGTGCCAGCAGTTACCCGGGAGCCTACAATGAGCAGTTCTTC.

This clone was counted between two and nine times. This sequence joins TRBV5-1 and TRBJ2-5; the D gene could be TRBD1 or TRBD2 (6 bases each). This CDR3 contains 15 residues. Trimming cost V 4 bases and J 4 bases, with 17 bases left between them. The germline V gene has CDR1 SGHRS and CDR2 YFSETQ. CDR3 residues: CASSGGQGSTETQYF. Here the CDR3 DNA reads TGCGCCAGCAGCGGGGGGCAGGGGAGCACAGAGACCCAGTACTTC.

The rearrangement uses TRBV2 and TRBJ1-1, with TRBD1 identical over 8 bases. V was pared by 6 bases and J by 5 bases, with 8 bases of the junction left unmatched. The length of the CDR3 is 14 residues. Germline V gives CDR1 SNHLY, CDR2 FYNNEI. The CDR3, as DNA: TGTGCCAGCAGGGGAGATCGACAGGGGACTGAAGCTTTCTTT. Protein sequence: CASRGDRQGTEAFF.

V usage is TRBV7-8 and J usage is TRBJ2-7; D may match TRBD1 or TRBD2 (6 bases each). The CDR3 runs to 14 residues. Germline V CDR1 and CDR2: SGHVS, FQNEAQ. V was clipped by 5 bases and J by 4 bases, with 15 bases between them. The CDR3 is CASSRGGSGYEQYF. CDR3 DNA sequence: TGTGCCAGCAGCCGAGGGGGTAGCGGATACGAGCAGTACTTC.

This chain connects TRBV7-9 to TRBJ2-5; 12 positions agree with TRBD1. CDR1 SEHNR and CDR2 FQNEAQ come from the germline V gene (reference sequence). V shed 1 base, J shed 3 bases, and the junction held 3 bases outside the gene matches. The length of the CDR3 is 16 residues. The CDR3, as DNA: TGTGCCAGCAGCTTAGGGGACAGGGGGCGCGAAGAGACCCAGTACTTC. This translates into CASSLGDRGREETQYF.

This clone was seen more than once but under ten times. The rearrangement uses TRBV9 and TRBJ1-5, with TRBD1 matching over 8 bases. The CDR3 runs to 15 residues. CDR1 is SGDLS and CDR2 is YYNGEE in the germline V gene. The J segment lost 6 bases and the V segment lost 2 bases, leaving 7 bases of the junction unmatched. CDR3 nucleotide sequence: TGTGCCAGCAGCGTGGCCGCAGGGGGCTTTCAGCCCCAGCATTTT. Amino acid sequence: CASSVAAGGFQPQHF.

This rearrangement joins TRBV7-9 to TRBJ2-3; 10 bases align to TRBD2. V lost 1 base to trimming and J lost 13 bases; unmatched junction nucleotides: 5. The CDR3 sequence is 13 residues long. Germline V gives CDR1 SEHNR, CDR2 FQNEAQ (reference sequence). CDR3 sequence reads: CASSLDFSGRKYF. CDR3 nucleotide sequence: TGTGCCAGCAGCTTAGACTTTAGCGGGAGGAAGTATTTT.

About this clone: This sample also contains other DNA sequences that code for the same CDR3. The chain carries TRBV7-9 and TRBJ2-5; D remains ambiguous. CDR1 is SEHNR, CDR2 FQNEAQ, per germline (reference sequence). This CDR3 contains 13 residues. Between the trimmed V and J ends, which lost 0 bases and 5 bases, there was a span of 7 bases. The CDR3: CASSLAGIETQYF. CDR3 DNA sequence: TGTGCCAGCAGCTTAGCAGGGATCGAGACCCAGTACTTC.

The gene calls are TRBV6-1 and TRBJ2-4; 10 positions agree with TRBD1. After removal of 4 bases from V and 7 bases from J, the junction contained 7 bases not matched to a gene. Per the germline V gene, CDR1 is MNHNS and CDR2 is SASEGT. The CDR3 has 15 residues. This CDR3 is CASSATGGFANIQYF. CDR3 nucleotides: TGTGCCAGCAGTGCGACAGGGGGCTTTGCGAACATTCAGTACTTC.

This clone was detected ten times or more. V is TRBV6-1 and J is TRBJ1-2; D unresolved. CDR3 size: 15 residues. Germline loops: CDR1 MNHNS, CDR2 SASEGT. V lost 0 bases to trimming and J lost 4 bases, with 12 bases between them. The CDR3, as DNA: TGTGCCAGCAGTGAAGCGAGCAGACTCTTCTATGGCTACACCTTC. As protein: CASSEASRLFYGYTF.

The V call is TRBV9, the J call TRBJ1-2; 7 nucleotides line up with TRBD1. The CDR3 spans 15 residues. Germline assignment: CDR1 SGDLS and CDR2 YYNGEE. J lost 0 bases, V lost 0 bases, and 2 bases had no gene match. The CDR3 region is CASSVGGQSNYGYTF. DNA of the CDR3: TGTGCCAGCAGCGTAGGGGGACAGTCTAACTATGGCTACACCTTC. The full variable domain, completed using reference TRBV9 and TRBJ1-2, is DSGVTQTPKHLITATGQRVTLRCSPRSGDLSVYWYQQSLDQGLQFLIQYYNGEERAKGNILERFSAQQFPDLHSELNLSSLELGDSALYFCASSVGGQSNYGYTFGSGTRLTVV.

This clone rates as medium-sized (0.01 to 0.1%). V is TRBV6-1 and J is TRBJ1-5; D perhaps matches TRBD1 (5 bases). The CDR3 extends over 14 amino acids. Trimming left V 6 bases short and J 5 bases short, with 14 bases between. Per the germline V gene, CDR1 is MNHNS and CDR2 is SASEGT. This CDR3 is CASRTGAGDQPQHF. CDR3 in DNA: TGTGCCAGCAGGACCGGGGCTGGAGATCAGCCCCAGCATTTT.

This clone was counted once. The rearrangement joins TRBV5-1 to TRBJ1-4, with D possibly TRBD1 on 5 matching bases. V dropped 0 bases and J dropped 7 bases, with 10 bases sitting between them. Germline assignment: CDR1 SGHRS and CDR2 YFSETQ. The CDR3 has 14 amino acids. This chain's CDR3 is CASSLEDNSEKLFF. In DNA form, the CDR3 reads TGCGCCAGCAGCTTGGAGGACAACAGTGAAAAACTGTTTTTT.

This chain joins TRBV5-1 and TRBJ2-5; 8 positions match TRBD2. This CDR3 is built from 14 residues. CDR1 is SGHRS, CDR2 YFSETQ, per germline. Trimming removed 2 bases from V and 3 bases from J; junction bases left unmatched: 3. The CDR3 protein is CASSFGTREETQYF. Written as DNA, the CDR3 is TGCGCCAGCAGCTTCGGGACTAGGGAAGAGACCCAGTACTTC.